The present TCR beta chain was sequenced within a study of blood T cells in healthy people across ages. Investigators took approximately 9.4 milliliters of peripheral blood from every donor. Combining a sample-barcoded 5' primer with a J-beta primer mix, a second PCR ran for about 7 to 11 cycles. Using its own MiXCR run on the 5' RACE reads, TCRdb lists one record per CDR3 protein. The sample lists 600,000 to 1,000,000 distinct CDR3 sequences, around 25% occurring once. V shed 8 bases, J shed 2 bases, and the junction held 7 bases outside the gene matches. The CDR3 runs to 14 residues. CDR1 and CDR2 from the germline V gene are MDHEN and SYDVKM. The sample also formed part of further work on T cells of mothers and their children. That study reports: Compared with unrelated pairs, related mother-child pairs had slightly higher, non-significant overlap.

The receptor comes from a boy aged 5-17 years in good health. Input material: blood. The V gene is TRBV28, the J gene TRBJ1-2; 8 positions match TRBD1. The DNA of the CDR3 is TGTGCCAGCCACCCCAGGGACAGGAACTATGGCTACACCTTC. Protein product: CASHPRDRNYGYTF.